The present entry profiles one T cell receptor beta chain with its context. Its specificity is unknown. This sample is part of a study of identical twins. Study-wide results and limits: With beta out-of-frame sequences, excess sharing by twins was weaker. Cross-sectional statistical analysis was relied on for the conclusions, without the same donors being followed. Zero-insertion analyses might be partly confounded by invariant T cells like MAIT and iNKT. A lower insertion count was a feature of abundant cord blood beta clonotypes, with no such feature in memory repertoires.

The germline V gene has CDR1 SGHAT and CDR2 FQNNGV. Trimming took 2 bases from V and 0 from J, leaving 19 bases between them. The length of the CDR3 is 19 residues. MiXCR, run by TCRdb on the 5' RACE reads, gives a single entry per CDR3 protein. The repertoire consists of about 810,000 distinct CDR3 sequences, with approximately 13% occurring once and the leading ten covering about 1.6%. In addition, the sample was reused for a study of yellow fever vaccine responses in identical twins.

The specimen was PBMCs. The rearrangement joins TRBV11-2 to TRBJ2-2, with D perhaps being TRBD1 or TRBD2 (6 bases each). The clonotype was recovered from a woman aged 18-29 years in good health. The CDR3 loop is CASSLPGEVFWTNTGELFF. In nucleotides, the CDR3 is TGTGCCAGCAGCTTACCAGGGGAGGTCTTTTGGACGAACACCGGGGAGCTGTTTTTT.